This T cell receptor beta chain was recovered during a study of cytomegalovirus exposure and HLA in healthy donors. Study information: Within the Caucasian-associated ancestry cluster were roughly 82% of the approximately 400 genotyped donors. Points from the study as a whole: Researchers reported in a later analysis that a missense DCLRE1C variant was tied to TCR beta V- and J-gene trimming. Productive status was seen about 87% or about 30% of the time for most TCR beta V segments in an earlier analysis.

With V trimmed by 5 bases and J by 5 bases, 9 bases remained unmatched. This CDR3 spans 15 amino acids. The V gene's germline CDR1 is LNHDA and CDR2 SQIVND (reference sequence). As regards this clone: Its cognate antigen is unknown.

The PCR employed 60 Vbeta primers together with 13 Jbeta primers. Sequencing was performed with immunoSEQ multiplex PCR; in TCRdb, only in-frame clones are kept and a portion is missing. The sample contains approximately 79,000 clones, 79% of which appear only once. The chain recombines TRBV19 with TRBJ2-4; TRBD1 aligns across 7 bases. The receptor comes from a woman aged 40-49 years in good health and CMV-seropositive. Material: PBMCs. The CDR3 nucleotides read TGTGCCAGTAGTTCCCTATGGGACAGTCAAAACATTCAGTACTTC. Its protein product is CASSSLWDSQNIQYF.